A selection of T cell receptor beta chains follows, all from one sample in a study of Graves' ophthalmopathy and Graves' hyperthyroidism. TCRdb re-derived calls from the multiplex PCR reads in MiXCR, one entry per CDR3 protein. The table lists about 220,000 distinct CDR3 sequences, around a fifth of them singletons. Sequencing was performed on peripheral blood. The receptors were gathered from a woman aged 45-60 years with Graves' ophthalmopathy. CDR3s include the opening cysteine and the closing phenylalanine or tryptophan. D genes are given only for firm matches. The listing skips clone size in some rows; elsewhere it reads once, few, many or a size class.

V gene: TRBV12-3/TRBV12-4; clone size: NA; J gene: TRBJ1-5; D gene: NA; CDR3 protein: CASTPTGYSNQPQHF; CDR3 DNA: TGTGCCAGCACCCCGACAGGATATAGCAATCAGCCCCAGCATTTT
V gene: TRBV6-2/TRBV6-3; clone size: NA; J gene: TRBJ2-2; D gene: TRBD2; CDR3 protein: CASSYTRLARNTGELFF; CDR3 DNA: TGTGCCAGCAGTTACACACGACTAGCGCGGAACACCGGGGAGCTGTTTTTT
V gene: TRBV11-2; clone size: many; J gene: TRBJ2-2; D gene: NA; CDR3 protein: CASSFTAQNTGELFF; CDR3 DNA: TGTGCCAGCAGCTTTACGGCACAGAACACCGGGGAGCTGTTTTTT
V gene: TRBV18; clone size: few; J gene: TRBJ1-2; D gene: NA; CDR3 protein: CASSQSTQQTTYGYTF; CDR3 DNA: TGTGCCAGCTCACAGAGCACACAGCAAACTACCTATGGCTACACCTTC
V gene: TRBV6-5; clone size: many; J gene: TRBJ1-5; D gene: NA; CDR3 protein: CASSLKGWENSNQPQHF; CDR3 DNA: TGTGCCAGCAGCCTGAAAGGGTGGGAGAATAGCAATCAGCCCCAGCATTTT
V gene: TRBV5-1; clone size: many; J gene: TRBJ1-6; D gene: TRBD1; CDR3 protein: CASSLGDRVSPLHF; CDR3 DNA: TGCGCCAGCAGCTTGGGGGACAGGGTTTCACCCCTCCACTTT
V gene: TRBV20-1; clone size: many; J gene: TRBJ1-6; D gene: NA; CDR3 protein: CSAQSVGGSYNSPLHF; CDR3 DNA: TGCAGTGCTCAATCCGTGGGTGGGTCCTATAATTCACCCCTCCACTTT
V gene: TRBV6-5; clone size: many; J gene: TRBJ2-5; D gene: NA; CDR3 protein: CASQWPGEETQYF; CDR3 DNA: TGTGCCAGCCAATGGCCCGGGGAAGAGACCCAGTACTTC
V gene: TRBV30; clone size: many; J gene: TRBJ1-3; D gene: NA; CDR3 protein: CAAIRGNTIYF; CDR3 DNA: TGTGCCGCTATTAGAGGCAACACCATATATTTT
V gene: TRBV6-2/TRBV6-3; clone size: many; J gene: TRBJ1-5; D gene: NA; CDR3 protein: CASTRHQRQPQHF; CDR3 DNA: TGTGCCAGCACTAGACATCAGCGTCAGCCCCAGCATTTT
V gene: TRBV20-1; clone size: NA; J gene: TRBJ2-7; D gene: NA; CDR3 protein: CSAVLAGAYEQYF; CDR3 DNA: TGCAGTGCTGTCCTGGCGGGGGCGTACGAGCAGTACTTC
V gene: TRBV5-6; clone size: many; J gene: TRBJ2-7; D gene: TRBD1; CDR3 protein: CASSYRDRGYEQYF; CDR3 DNA: TGTGCCAGCAGCTACCGGGACAGGGGCTACGAGCAGTACTTC
V gene: TRBV20-1; clone size: many; J gene: TRBJ2-7; D gene: TRBD2; CDR3 protein: CSARSTSGNYEQYF; CDR3 DNA: TGCAGTGCTAGGAGTACTAGCGGTAACTACGAGCAGTACTTC
V gene: TRBV6-1; clone size: many; J gene: TRBJ1-1; D gene: NA; CDR3 protein: CASSEAAPAFF; CDR3 DNA: TGTGCCAGCAGTGAAGCGGCTCCAGCTTTCTTT
V gene: TRBV18; clone size: once; J gene: TRBJ1-3; D gene: NA; CDR3 protein: CASSAGGNSGNTIYF; CDR3 DNA: TGTGCCAGCTCTGCCGGCGGGAACTCTGGAAACACCATATATTTT
V gene: TRBV20-1; clone size: NA; J gene: TRBJ2-7; D gene: NA; CDR3 protein: CSARMPSEQYF; CDR3 DNA: TGCAGTGCTAGAATGCCGAGCGAGCAGTACTTC
V gene: TRBV28; clone size: NA; J gene: TRBJ1-1; D gene: TRBD1; CDR3 protein: CASSTDPGQGPSLAEAFF; CDR3 DNA: TGTGCCAGCAGTACCGACCCGGGACAGGGTCCTTCACTCGCTGAAGCTTTCTTT
V gene: TRBV9; clone size: many; J gene: TRBJ1-6; D gene: NA; CDR3 protein: CASSPPHKFSPLHF; CDR3 DNA: TGTGCCAGCAGCCCACCACATAAGTTTTCACCCCTCCACTTT
V gene: TRBV6-1; clone size: many; J gene: TRBJ1-6; D gene: NA; CDR3 protein: CASRDGLNSPLHF; CDR3 DNA: TGTGCCAGCAGAGACGGATTAAATTCACCCCTCCACTTT
V gene: TRBV30; clone size: many; J gene: TRBJ2-7; D gene: TRBD1; CDR3 protein: CAWSDRVEQYF; CDR3 DNA: TGTGCCTGGAGCGACAGGGTCGAGCAGTACTTC
V gene: TRBV7-2; clone size: many; J gene: TRBJ2-3; D gene: NA; CDR3 protein: CASSSRGADTQYF; CDR3 DNA: TGTGCCAGCAGCTCCCGTGGGGCAGATACGCAGTATTTT
V gene: TRBV6-1; clone size: few; J gene: TRBJ2-6; D gene: NA; CDR3 protein: CASSVRRLSGANVLTF; CDR3 DNA: TGTGCCAGCAGTGTTCGACGGCTCTCTGGGGCCAACGTCCTGACTTTC
V gene: TRBV27; clone size: many; J gene: TRBJ2-7; D gene: TRBD2; CDR3 protein: CASSLEGQGLAGSYEQYF; CDR3 DNA: TGTGCCAGCAGCTTGGAAGGGCAAGGACTAGCGGGCTCCTACGAGCAGTACTTC
V gene: TRBV5-6; clone size: many; J gene: TRBJ1-1; D gene: NA; CDR3 protein: CASSYRTFTNTEAFF; CDR3 DNA: TGTGCCAGCAGCTACCGAACGTTTACGAACACTGAAGCTTTCTTT
V gene: TRBV3-1; clone size: NA; J gene: TRBJ2-7; D gene: NA; CDR3 protein: CASSQDRDTGIYEQYF; CDR3 DNA: TGTGCCAGCAGCCAAGATAGGGACACCGGGATCTACGAGCAGTACTTC
V gene: TRBV6-1; clone size: many; J gene: TRBJ1-5; D gene: NA; CDR3 protein: CASSEWGSNQPQHF; CDR3 DNA: TGTGCCAGCAGTGAGTGGGGGAGCAATCAGCCCCAGCATTTT
V gene: TRBV6-2/TRBV6-3; clone size: NA; J gene: TRBJ2-5; D gene: NA; CDR3 protein: CASSNDVEETQYF; CDR3 DNA: TGTGCCAGCAGCAACGATGTGGAAGAGACCCAGTACTTC
V gene: TRBV3-1; clone size: few; J gene: TRBJ2-7; D gene: NA; CDR3 protein: CASSQVQGVPTYEQYF; CDR3 DNA: TGTGCCAGCAGCCAGGTACAGGGAGTCCCAACCTACGAGCAGTACTTC
V gene: TRBV7-7; clone size: few; J gene: TRBJ1-1; D gene: NA; CDR3 protein: CASSRDRRMNTEAFF; CDR3 DNA: TGTGCTAGCAGCCGGGACCGACGAATGAACACTGAAGCTTTCTTT
V gene: TRBV3-1; clone size: NA; J gene: TRBJ2-7; D gene: NA; CDR3 protein: CASSQGPFSSYEQYF; CDR3 DNA: TGTGCCAGCAGCCAGGGTCCTTTCAGCTCCTACGAGCAGTACTTC
V gene: TRBV12-3/TRBV12-4; clone size: many; J gene: TRBJ2-7; D gene: NA; CDR3 protein: CASGSRTVGYEQYF; CDR3 DNA: TGTGCCAGCGGATCCCGGACGGTGGGCTACGAGCAGTACTTC
V gene: TRBV7-2; clone size: many; J gene: TRBJ2-7; D gene: TRBD2; CDR3 protein: CASSFASGSYEQYF; CDR3 DNA: TGTGCCAGCAGCTTTGCTAGCGGGAGTTACGAGCAGTACTTC
V gene: TRBV7-6; clone size: many; J gene: TRBJ2-5; D gene: TRBD2; CDR3 protein: CASSLAGGPGETQYF; CDR3 DNA: TGTGCCAGCAGCTTAGCGGGAGGGCCGGGAGAGACCCAGTACTTC